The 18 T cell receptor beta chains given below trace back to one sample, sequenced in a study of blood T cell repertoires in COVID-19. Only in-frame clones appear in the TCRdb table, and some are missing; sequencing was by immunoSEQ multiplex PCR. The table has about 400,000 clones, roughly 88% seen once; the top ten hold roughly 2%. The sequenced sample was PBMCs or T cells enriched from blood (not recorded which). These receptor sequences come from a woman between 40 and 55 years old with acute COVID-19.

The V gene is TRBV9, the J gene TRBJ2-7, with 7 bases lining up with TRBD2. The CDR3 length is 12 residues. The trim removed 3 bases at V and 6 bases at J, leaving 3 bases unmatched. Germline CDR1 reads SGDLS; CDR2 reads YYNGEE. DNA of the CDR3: TGTGCCAGCAGCGGACTAGCTGGCGAGCAGTACTTC. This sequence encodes CASSGLAGEQYF. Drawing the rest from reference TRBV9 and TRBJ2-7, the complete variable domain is DSGVTQTPKHLITATGQRVTLRCSPRSGDLSVYWYQQSLDQGLQFLIQYYNGEERAKGNILERFSAQQFPDLHSELNLSSLELGDSALYFCASSGLAGEQYFGPGTRLTVT.

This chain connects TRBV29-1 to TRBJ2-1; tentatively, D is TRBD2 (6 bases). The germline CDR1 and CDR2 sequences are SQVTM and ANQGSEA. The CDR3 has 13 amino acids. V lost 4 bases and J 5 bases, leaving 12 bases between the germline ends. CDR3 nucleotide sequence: TGCAGCGTTGTGGGGGGTTCGAACAATGAGCAGTTCTTC. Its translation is CSVVGGSNNEQFF.

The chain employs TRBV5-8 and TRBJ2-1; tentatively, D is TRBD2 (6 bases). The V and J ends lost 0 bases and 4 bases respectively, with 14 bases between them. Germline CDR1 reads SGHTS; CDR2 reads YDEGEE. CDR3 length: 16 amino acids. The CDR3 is CASSLAGGVEYNEQFF. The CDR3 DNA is TGTGCCAGCAGCTTGGCCGGGGGAGTTGAGTACAATGAGCAGTTCTTC.

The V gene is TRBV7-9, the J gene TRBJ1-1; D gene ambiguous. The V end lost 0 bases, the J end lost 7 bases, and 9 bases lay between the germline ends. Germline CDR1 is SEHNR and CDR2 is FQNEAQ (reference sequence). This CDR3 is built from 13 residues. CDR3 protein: CASSLAPGGEAFF. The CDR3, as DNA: TGTGCCAGCAGCTTAGCCCCAGGAGGTGAAGCTTTCTTT.

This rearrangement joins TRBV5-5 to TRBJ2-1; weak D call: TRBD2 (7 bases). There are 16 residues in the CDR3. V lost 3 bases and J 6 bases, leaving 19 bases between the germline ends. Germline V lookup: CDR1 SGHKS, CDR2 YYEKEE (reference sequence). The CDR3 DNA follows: TGTGCCAGCAGCTCGGGGGGCCAAGGGCTAGGCAATGAGCAGTTCTTC. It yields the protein CASSSGGQGLGNEQFF.

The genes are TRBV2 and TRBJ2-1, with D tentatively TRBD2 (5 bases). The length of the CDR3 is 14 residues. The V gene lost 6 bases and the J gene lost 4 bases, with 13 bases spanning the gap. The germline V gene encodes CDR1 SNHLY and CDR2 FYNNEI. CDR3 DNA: TGTGCCAGCAGGCACCAGTGGAGGTACAATGAGCAGTTCTTC. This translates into CASRHQWRYNEQFF. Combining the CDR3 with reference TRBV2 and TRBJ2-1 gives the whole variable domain EPEVTQTPSHQVTQMGQEVILRCVPISNHLYFYWYRQILGQKVEFLVSFYNNEISEKSEIFDDQFSVERPDGSNFTLKIRSTKLEDSAMYFCASRHQWRYNEQFFGPGTRLTVL.

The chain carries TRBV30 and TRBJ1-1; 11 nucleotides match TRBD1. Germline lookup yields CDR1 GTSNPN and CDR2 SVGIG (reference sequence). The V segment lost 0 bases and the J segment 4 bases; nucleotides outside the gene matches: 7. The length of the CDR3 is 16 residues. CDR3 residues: CAWSVGQGALGTEAFF. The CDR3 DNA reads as TGTGCCTGGAGTGTAGGACAGGGGGCGCTTGGCACTGAAGCTTTCTTT.

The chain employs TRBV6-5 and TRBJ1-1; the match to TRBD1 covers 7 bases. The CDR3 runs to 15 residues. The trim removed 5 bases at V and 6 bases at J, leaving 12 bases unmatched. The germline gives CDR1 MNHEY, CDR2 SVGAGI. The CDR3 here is CASSQTNRGGSEAFF. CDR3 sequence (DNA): TGTGCCAGCAGTCAGACCAACAGGGGCGGGTCTGAAGCTTTCTTT.

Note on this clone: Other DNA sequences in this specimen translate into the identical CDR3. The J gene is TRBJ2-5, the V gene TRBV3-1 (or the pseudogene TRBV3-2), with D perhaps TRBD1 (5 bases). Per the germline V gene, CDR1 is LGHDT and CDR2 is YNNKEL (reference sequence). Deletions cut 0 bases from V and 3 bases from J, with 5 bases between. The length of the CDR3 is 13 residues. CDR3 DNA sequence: TGTGCCAGCAGCCAAGACAGGGAAGAGACCCAGTACTTC. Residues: CASSQDREETQYF.

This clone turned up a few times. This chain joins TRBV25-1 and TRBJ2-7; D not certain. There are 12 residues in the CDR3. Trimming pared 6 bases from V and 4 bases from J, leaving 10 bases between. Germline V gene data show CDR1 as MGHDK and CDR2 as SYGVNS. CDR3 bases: TGTGCCAGCAGCGGAACCGGGTACGAGCAGTACTTC. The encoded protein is CASSGTGYEQYF.

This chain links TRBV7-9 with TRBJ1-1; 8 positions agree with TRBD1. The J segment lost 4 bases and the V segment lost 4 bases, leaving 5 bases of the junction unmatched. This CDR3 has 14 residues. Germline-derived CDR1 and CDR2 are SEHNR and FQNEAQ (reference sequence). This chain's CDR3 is CASSSPGTGTEAFF. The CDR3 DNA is TGTGCCAGCAGCTCCCCCGGGACAGGCACTGAAGCTTTCTTT.

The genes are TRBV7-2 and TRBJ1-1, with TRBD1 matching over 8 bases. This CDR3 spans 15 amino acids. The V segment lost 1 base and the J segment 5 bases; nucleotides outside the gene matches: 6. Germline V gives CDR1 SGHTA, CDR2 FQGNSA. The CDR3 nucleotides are TGTGCCAGCAGCTTAGGCTGGACAGGGAGGACTGAAGCTTTCTTT. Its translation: CASSLGWTGRTEAFF.

For the CDR3, the DNA is TGTGCCAGCAGTCGGAGCGGGGACCTCGGGGAGACCCAGTACTTC. Protein: CASSRSGDLGETQYF. The V call is TRBV27, the J call TRBJ2-5, with TRBD2 matching over 7 bases. Germline-derived CDR1 and CDR2 are MNHEY and SMNVEV (reference sequence). J gave up 5 bases and V 5 bases, and 11 bases lay outside the gene matches. The CDR3 has 15 amino acids.

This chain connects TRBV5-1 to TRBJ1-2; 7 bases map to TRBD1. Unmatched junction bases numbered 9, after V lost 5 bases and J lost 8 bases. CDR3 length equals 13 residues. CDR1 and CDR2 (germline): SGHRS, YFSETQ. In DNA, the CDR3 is TGCGCCAGCAGTGTGACAGGGTCCGACGGCTACACCTTC. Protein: CASSVTGSDGYTF.

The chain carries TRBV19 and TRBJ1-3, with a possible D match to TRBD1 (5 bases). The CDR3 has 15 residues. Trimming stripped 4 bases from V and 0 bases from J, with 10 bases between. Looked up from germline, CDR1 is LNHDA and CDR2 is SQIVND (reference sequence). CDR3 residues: CASSNDSHSGNTIYF. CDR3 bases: TGTGCCAGTAGTAATGACAGCCACTCTGGAAACACCATATATTTT.

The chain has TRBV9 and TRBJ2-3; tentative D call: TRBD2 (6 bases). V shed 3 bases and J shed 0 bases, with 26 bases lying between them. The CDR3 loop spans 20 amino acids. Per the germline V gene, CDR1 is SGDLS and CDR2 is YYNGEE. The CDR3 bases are TGTGCCAGCAGCGCCGTGGAACTCCTAAAATCGGAGGGTAGCACAGATACGCAGTATTTT. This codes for CASSAVELLKSEGSTDTQYF. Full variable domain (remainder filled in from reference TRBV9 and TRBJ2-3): DSGVTQTPKHLITATGQRVTLRCSPRSGDLSVYWYQQSLDQGLQFLIQYYNGEERAKGNILERFSAQQFPDLHSELNLSSLELGDSALYFCASSAVELLKSEGSTDTQYFGPGTRLTVL.

The DNA for the CDR3 is TGTGCCAGCTCACGGGACAGCTACGAGCAGTACTTC. This gives the protein CASSRDSYEQYF. The chain combines TRBV18 with TRBJ2-7; TRBD1 matches at 7 bases. V trimming: 4 bases; J trimming: 3 bases; junction bases outside the gene matches: 0. Germline V lookup: CDR1 KGHSH, CDR2 LQKENI. This CDR3 has 12 amino acids. Variable domain in full (rest from reference TRBV18 and TRBJ2-7): NAGVMQNPRHLVRRRGQEARLRCSPMKGHSHVYWYRQLPEEGLKFMVYLQKENIIDESGMPKERFSAEFPKEGPSILRIQQVVRGDSAAYFCASSRDSYEQYFGPGTRLTVT.

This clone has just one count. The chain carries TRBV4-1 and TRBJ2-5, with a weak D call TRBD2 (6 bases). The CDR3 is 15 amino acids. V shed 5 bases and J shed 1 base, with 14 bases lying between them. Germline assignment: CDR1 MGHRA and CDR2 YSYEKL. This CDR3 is CASSATGTGQETQYF. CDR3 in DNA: TGCGCCAGCAGCGCGACCGGGACTGGCCAAGAGACCCAGTACTTC.